This T cell receptor beta chain comes out of a study of cytotoxic CD8 clonotypes in ibrutinib-treated CLL. V was shortened by 0 bases and J by 5 bases, with 5 bases between the two germline ends. There are 12 residues in the CDR3. Germline CDR1 reads MNHNS; CDR2 reads SASEGT. Produced via immunoSEQ multiplex PCR; TCRdb's table is partial and in-frame only. The table has approximately 92,000 clones, around 77% seen once. This clone was counted once. This chain connects TRBV6-1 to TRBJ2-7; either TRBD1 or TRBD2 may fit D (5 bases each). The clonotype comes from a human donor with chronic lymphocytic leukemia. The sample consisted of PBMCs, taken after 24 months of ibrutinib treatment. CDR3 amino acids: CASSEAGHEQYF. The CDR3 coding sequence is TGTGCCAGCAGTGAAGCGGGACACGAGCAGTACTTC.